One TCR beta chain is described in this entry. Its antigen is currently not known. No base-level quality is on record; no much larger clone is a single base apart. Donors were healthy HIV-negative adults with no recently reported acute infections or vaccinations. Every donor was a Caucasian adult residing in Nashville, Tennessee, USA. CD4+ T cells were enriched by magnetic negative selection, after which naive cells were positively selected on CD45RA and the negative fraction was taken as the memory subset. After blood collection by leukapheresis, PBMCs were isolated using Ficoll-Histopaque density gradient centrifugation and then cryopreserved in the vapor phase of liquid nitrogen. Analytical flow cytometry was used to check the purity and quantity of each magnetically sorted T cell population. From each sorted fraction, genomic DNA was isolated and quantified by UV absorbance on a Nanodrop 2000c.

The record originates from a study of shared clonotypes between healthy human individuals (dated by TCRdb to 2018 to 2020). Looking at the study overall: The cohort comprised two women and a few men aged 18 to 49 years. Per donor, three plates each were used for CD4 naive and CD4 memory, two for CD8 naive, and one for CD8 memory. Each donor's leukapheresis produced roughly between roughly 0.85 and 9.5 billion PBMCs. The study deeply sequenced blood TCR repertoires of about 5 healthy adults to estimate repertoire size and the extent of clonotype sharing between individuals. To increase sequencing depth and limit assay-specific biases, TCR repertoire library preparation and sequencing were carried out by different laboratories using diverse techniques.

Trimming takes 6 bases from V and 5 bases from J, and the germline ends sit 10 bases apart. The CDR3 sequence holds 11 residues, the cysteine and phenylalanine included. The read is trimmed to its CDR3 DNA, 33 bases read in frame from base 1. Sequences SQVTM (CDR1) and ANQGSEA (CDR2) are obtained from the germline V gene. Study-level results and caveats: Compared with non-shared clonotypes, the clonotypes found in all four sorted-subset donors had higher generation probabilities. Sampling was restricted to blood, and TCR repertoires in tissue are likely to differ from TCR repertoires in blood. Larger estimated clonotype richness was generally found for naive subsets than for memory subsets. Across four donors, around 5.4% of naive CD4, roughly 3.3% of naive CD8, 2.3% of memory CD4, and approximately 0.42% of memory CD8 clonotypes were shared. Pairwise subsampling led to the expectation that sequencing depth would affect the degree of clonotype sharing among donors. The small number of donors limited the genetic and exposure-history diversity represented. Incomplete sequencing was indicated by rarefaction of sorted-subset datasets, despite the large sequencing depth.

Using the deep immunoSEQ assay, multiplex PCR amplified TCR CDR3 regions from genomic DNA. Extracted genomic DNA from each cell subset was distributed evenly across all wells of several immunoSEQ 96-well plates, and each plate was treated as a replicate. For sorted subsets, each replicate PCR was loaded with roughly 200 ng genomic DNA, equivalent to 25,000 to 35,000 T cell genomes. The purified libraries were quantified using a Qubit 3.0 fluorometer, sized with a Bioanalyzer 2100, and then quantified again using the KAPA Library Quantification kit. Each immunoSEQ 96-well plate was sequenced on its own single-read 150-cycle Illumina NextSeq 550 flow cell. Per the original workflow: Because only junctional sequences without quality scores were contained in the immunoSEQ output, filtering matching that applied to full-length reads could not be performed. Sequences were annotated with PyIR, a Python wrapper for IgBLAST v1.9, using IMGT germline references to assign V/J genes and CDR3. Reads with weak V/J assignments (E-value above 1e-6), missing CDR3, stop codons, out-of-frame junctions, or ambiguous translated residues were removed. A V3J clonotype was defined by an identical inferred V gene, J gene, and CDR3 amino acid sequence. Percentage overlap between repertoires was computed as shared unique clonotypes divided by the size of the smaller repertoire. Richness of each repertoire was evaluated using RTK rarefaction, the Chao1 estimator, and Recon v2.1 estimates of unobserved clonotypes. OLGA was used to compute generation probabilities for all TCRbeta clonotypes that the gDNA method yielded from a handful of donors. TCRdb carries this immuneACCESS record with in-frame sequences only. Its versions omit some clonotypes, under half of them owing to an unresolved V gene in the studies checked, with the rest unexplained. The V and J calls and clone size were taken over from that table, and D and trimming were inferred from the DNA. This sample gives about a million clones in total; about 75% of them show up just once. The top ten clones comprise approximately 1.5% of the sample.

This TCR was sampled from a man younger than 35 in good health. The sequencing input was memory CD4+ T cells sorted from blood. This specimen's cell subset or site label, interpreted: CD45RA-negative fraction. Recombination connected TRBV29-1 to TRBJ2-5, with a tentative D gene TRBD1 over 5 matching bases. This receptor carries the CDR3 CSVLTVETQYF. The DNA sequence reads TGCAGCGTCTTGACAGTCGAGACCCAGTACTTC.